The rows below give T cell receptor beta chains drawn from one sample of a study of response to subunit inactivated influenza vaccine. TCRdb recomputed calls from the RT-PCR reads with MiXCR, one row per CDR3 protein. The table lists under 800,000 distinct CDR3 sequences, about 14% of them singletons. Specimen: PBMCs from blood, collected around two weeks before vaccination. These receptors were taken from a man aged 45-60 years who received an inactivated influenza vaccine. CDR3s include the opening cysteine and the closing phenylalanine or tryptophan. D genes are given only for firm matches. Expanded clones get a size class; other rows say once, few or many, or leave the size out.

>-|TRBV2|TRBJ1-5|-
TGTGCCAGCAGTGAACAGGAAAATCAGCCCCAGCATTTT
CASSEQENQPQHF
>few|TRBV6-1|TRBJ2-1|-
TGTGCCAGCAGCTTGTGGCAGAACAATGAGCAGTTCTTC
CASSLWQNNEQFF
>few|TRBV6-2/TRBV6-3|TRBJ1-2|-
TGTGCCAGCAGCCAGAATCAGGGACGCTATGGCTACACCTTC
CASSQNQGRYGYTF
>few|TRBV5-1|TRBJ2-5|TRBD1
TGCGCCAGCAGCTCGGGGACAGACCACCAAGAGACCCAGTACTTC
CASSSGTDHQETQYF
>few|TRBV9|TRBJ2-1|-
TGTGCCAGCAGCGCAAGTAGCGGATACAATGAGCAGTTCTTC
CASSASSGYNEQFF
>few|TRBV5-1|TRBJ2-1|TRBD2
TGCGCCAGCAGCGCGGGACTAGCGGAGGACAATGAGCAGTTCTTC
CASSAGLAEDNEQFF
>few|TRBV5-5|TRBJ1-6|TRBD1
TGTGCCAGCAGCTTGGGGACAGGGGTCTATAATTCACCCCTCCACTTT
CASSLGTGVYNSPLHF
>-|TRBV27|TRBJ2-7|-
TGTGCCAGCAGTTTTTTCCGGGACTCCTACGAGCAGTACTTC
CASSFFRDSYEQYF
>-|TRBV20-1|TRBJ2-3|TRBD2
TGCAGTGCTAGGCGGCTAGCGGGAGTGCAAGATACGCAGTATTTT
CSARRLAGVQDTQYF
>-|TRBV20-1|TRBJ2-1|TRBD2
TGCAGTGCTAGAGATGGTTTGGGCGGACTAGCGGCCTACAATGAGCAGTTCTTC
CSARDGLGGLAAYNEQFF
>-|TRBV4-2|TRBJ2-5|TRBD2
TGTGCCAGCAGCCAAGGACTAGCGGGGAGAGAGACCCAGTACTTC
CASSQGLAGRETQYF
>-|TRBV6-2/TRBV6-3|TRBJ2-3|TRBD2
TGTGCCAGCAGCCAACTCAGCGGGAGGCTGAAAGATACGCAGTATTTT
CASSQLSGRLKDTQYF
>-|TRBV7-6|TRBJ2-1|-
TGTGCCAGCAGCCCGAATCCAGGGCTCTCCTACAATGAGCAGTTCTTC
CASSPNPGLSYNEQFF
>-|TRBV12-3/TRBV12-4|TRBJ2-1|-
TGTGCCAGCAGTTTCTTCGAAGCTGGCGAGCAGTTCTTC
CASSFFEAGEQFF
>few|TRBV19|TRBJ1-1|-
TGTGCCAGTAGGATTCAGTGGTTTACTTTCTTT
CASRIQWFTFF
>few|TRBV15|TRBJ1-5|-
TGTGCCACCAGCAGAGGAACAGGGTTTGGCAATCAGCCCCAGCATTTT
CATSRGTGFGNQPQHF
>-|TRBV5-1|TRBJ1-3|TRBD1
TGCGCCAGCAGCCCAGAGACAGGGCTAGGAAACACCATATATTTT
CASSPETGLGNTIYF
>-|TRBV20-1|TRBJ1-2|TRBD1
TGCAGTGCTAGCCAACAGGGGGCTGGCTATGGCTACACCTTC
CSASQQGAGYGYTF